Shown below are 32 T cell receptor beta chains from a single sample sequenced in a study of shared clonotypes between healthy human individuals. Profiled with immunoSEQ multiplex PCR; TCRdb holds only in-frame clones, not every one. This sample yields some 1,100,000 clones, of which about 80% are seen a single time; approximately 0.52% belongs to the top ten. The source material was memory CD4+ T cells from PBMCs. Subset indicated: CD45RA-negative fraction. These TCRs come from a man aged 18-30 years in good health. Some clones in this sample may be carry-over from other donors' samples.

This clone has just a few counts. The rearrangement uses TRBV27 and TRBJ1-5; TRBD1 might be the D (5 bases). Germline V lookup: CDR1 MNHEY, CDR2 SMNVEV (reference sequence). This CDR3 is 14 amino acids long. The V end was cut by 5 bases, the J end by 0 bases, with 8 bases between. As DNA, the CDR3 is TGTGCCAGCAGTCCAGGGTATAGCAATCAGCCCCAGCATTTT. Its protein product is CASSPGYSNQPQHF.

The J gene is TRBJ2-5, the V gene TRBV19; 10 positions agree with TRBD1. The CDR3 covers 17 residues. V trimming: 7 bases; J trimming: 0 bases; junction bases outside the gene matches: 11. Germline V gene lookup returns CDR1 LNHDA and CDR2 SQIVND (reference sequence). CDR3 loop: CASTPQGQGLYQETQYF. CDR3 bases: TGTGCCAGTACCCCCCAGGGACAGGGGCTTTACCAAGAGACCCAGTACTTC. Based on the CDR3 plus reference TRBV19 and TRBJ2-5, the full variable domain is DGGITQSPKYLFRKEGQNVTLSCEQNLNHDAMYWYRQDPGQGLRLIYYSQIVNDFQKGDIAEGYSVSREKKESFPLTVTSAQKNPTAFYLCASTPQGQGLYQETQYFGPGTRLLVL.

The CDR3 loop is CASSSTSLQYF. The CDR3 region has the DNA TGTGCCAGCAGCTCCACCTCGCTTCAGTACTTC. The chain has TRBV14 and TRBJ2-4, with D unclear. Germline-derived CDR1 and CDR2 are SGHDN and FVKESK. V was trimmed by 5 bases and J by 11 bases, leaving 10 bases between them. CDR3 length: 11 residues.

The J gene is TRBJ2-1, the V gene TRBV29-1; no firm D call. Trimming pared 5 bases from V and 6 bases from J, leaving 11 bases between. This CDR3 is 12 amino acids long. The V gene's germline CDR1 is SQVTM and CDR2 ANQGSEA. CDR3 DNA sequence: TGCAGCGTTACCACTCTCGGCAATGAGCAGTTCTTC. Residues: CSVTTLGNEQFF.

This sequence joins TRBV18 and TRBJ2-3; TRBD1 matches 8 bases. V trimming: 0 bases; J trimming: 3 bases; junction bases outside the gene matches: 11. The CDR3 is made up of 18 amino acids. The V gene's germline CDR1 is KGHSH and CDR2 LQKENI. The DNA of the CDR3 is TGTGCCAGCTCACCACCAAATCGACAGGGGCTAGTAACAGATACGCAGTATTTT. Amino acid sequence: CASSPPNRQGLVTDTQYF.

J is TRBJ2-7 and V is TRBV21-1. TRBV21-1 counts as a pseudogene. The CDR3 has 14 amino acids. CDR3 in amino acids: CASSNKKDAYEQYF. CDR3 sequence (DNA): TGTGCCAGCAGCAATAAAAAAGACGCCTACGAGCAGTACTTC.

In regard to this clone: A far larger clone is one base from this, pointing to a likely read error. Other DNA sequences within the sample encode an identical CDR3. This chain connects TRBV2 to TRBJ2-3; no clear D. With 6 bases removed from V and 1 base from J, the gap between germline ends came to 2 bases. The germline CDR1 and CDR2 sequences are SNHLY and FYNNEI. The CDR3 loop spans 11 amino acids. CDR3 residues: CASSRTDTQYF. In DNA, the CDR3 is TGTGCCAGCAGCCGCACAGATACGCAGTATTTT.

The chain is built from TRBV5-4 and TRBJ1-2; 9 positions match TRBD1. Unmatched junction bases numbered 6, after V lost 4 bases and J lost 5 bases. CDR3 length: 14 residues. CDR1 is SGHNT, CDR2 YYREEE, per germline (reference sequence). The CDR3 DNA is TGTGCCAGCAGCAAGGACAGGGGAGAGTATGGCTACACCTTC. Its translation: CASSKDRGEYGYTF.

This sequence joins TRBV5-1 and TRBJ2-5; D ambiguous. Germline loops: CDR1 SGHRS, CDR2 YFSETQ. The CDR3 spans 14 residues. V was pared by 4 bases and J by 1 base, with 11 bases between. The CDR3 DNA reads TGCGCCAGCAGCGGCCCGGGCAGCCAAGAGACCCAGTACTTC. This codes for CASSGPGSQETQYF.

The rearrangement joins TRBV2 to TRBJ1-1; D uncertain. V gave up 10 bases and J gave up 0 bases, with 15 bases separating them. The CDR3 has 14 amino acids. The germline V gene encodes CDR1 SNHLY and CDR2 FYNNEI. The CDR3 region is CATLTEVMNTEAFF. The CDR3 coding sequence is TGTGCCACCCTGACGGAGGTGATGAACACTGAAGCTTTCTTT.

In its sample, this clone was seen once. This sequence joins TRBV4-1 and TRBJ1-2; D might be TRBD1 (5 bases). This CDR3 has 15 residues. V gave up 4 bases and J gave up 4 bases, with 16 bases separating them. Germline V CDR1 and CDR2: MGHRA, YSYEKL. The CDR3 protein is CASSRIADSGYGYTF. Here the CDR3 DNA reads TGCGCCAGCAGCCGAATAGCAGACAGTGGCTATGGCTACACCTTC.

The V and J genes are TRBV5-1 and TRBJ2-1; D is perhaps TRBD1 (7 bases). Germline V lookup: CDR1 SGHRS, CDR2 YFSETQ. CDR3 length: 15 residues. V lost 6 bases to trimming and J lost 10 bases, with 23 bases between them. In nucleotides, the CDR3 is TGCGCCAGCACCCCTGGGACAGCGGGCTTGGGGGAGCAGTTCTTC. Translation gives CASTPGTAGLGEQFF.

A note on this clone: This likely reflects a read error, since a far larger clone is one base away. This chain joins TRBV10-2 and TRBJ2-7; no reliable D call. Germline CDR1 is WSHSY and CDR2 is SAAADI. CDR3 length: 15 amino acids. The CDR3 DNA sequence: TGCACCAGCAGTGAGTCTCTGGCCAGATCCTACGAGCAGTACTTC. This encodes CTSSESLARSYEQYF.

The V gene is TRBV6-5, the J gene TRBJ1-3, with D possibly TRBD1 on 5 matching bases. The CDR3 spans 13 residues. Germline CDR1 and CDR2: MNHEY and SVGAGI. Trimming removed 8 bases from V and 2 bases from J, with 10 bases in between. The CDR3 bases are TGTGCCAGCCAGGGTATCGCTGGAAACACCATATATTTT. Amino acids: CASQGIAGNTIYF.

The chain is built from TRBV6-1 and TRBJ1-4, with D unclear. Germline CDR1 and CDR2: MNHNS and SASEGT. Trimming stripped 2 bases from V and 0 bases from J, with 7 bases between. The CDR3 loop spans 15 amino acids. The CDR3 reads CASSEHLATNEKLFF. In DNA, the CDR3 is TGTGCCAGCAGTGAACATTTGGCAACTAATGAAAAACTGTTTTTT.

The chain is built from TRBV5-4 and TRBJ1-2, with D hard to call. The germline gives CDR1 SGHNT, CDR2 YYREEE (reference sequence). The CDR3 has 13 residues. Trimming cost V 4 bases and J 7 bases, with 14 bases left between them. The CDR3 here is CASSLSGFGGYTF. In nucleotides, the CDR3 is TGTGCCAGCAGCCTCTCGGGTTTTGGTGGCTACACCTTC.

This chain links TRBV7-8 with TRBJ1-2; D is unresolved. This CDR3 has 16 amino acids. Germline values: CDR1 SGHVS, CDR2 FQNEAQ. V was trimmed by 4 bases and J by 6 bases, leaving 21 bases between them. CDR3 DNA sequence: TGTGCCAGCAGCTACAAGAGACCCCTACCTTCCGATGGCTACACCTTC. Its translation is CASSYKRPLPSDGYTF. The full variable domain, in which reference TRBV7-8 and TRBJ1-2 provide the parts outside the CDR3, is GAGVSQSPRYKVAKRGQDVALRCDPISGHVSLFWYQQALGQGPEFLTYFQNEAQLDKSGLPSDRFFAERPEGSVSTLKIQRTQQEDSAVYLCASSYKRPLPSDGYTFGSGTRLTVV.

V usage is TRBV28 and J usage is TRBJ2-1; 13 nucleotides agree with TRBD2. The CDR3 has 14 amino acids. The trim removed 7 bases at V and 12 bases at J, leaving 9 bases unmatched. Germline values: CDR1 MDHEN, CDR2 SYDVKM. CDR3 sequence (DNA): TGTGCCAGCACCAGGACTAGCGGGAGAACGGGGCAGTTCTTC. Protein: CASTRTSGRTGQFF. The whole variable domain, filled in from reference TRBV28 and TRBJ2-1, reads DVKVTQSSRYLVKRTGEKVFLECVQDMDHENMFWYRQDPGLGLRLIYFSYDVKMKEKGDIPEGYSVSREKKERFSLILESASTNQTSMYLCASTRTSGRTGQFFGPGTRLTVL.

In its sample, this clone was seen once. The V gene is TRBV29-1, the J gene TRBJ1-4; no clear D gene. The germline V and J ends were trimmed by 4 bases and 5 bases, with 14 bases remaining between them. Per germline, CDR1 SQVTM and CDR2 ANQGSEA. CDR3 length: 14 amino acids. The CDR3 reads CSVGGDRRNEKLFF. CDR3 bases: TGCAGCGTTGGGGGTGACCGGAGGAATGAAAAACTGTTTTTT.

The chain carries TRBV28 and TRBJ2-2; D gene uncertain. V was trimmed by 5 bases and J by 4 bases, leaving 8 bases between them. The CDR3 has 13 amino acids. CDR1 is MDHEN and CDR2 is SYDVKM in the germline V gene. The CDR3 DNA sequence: TGTGCCAGCAGTCCCCGATCCACCGGGGAGCTGTTTTTT. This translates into CASSPRSTGELFF.

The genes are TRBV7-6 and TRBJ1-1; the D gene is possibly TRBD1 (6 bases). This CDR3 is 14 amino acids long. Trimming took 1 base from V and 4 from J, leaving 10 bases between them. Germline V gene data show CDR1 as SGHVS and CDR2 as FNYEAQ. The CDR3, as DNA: TGTGCCAGCAGCTTAGAACAGGGCGTCACTGAAGCTTTCTTT. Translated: CASSLEQGVTEAFF.

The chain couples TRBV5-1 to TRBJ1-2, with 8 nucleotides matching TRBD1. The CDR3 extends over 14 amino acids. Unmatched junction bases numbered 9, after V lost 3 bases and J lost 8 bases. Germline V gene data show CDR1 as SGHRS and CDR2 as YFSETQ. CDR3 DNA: TGCGCCAGCAGCTCGGAGCAGGGGGCGCGGGGCTACACCTTC. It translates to CASSSEQGARGYTF.

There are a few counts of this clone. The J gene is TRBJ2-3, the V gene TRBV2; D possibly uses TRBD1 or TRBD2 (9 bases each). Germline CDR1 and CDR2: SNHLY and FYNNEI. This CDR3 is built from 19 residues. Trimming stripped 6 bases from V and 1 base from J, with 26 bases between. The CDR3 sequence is CASRPGQGSSGKGTDTQYF. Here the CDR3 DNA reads TGTGCCAGCAGGCCAGGACAGGGGTCTAGCGGGAAAGGCACAGATACGCAGTATTTT.

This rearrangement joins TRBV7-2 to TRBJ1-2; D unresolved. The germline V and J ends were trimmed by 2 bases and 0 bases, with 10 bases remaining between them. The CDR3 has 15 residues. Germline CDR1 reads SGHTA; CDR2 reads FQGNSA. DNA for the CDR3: TGTGCCAGCAGCTTAACGATAGGAGCTAACTATGGCTACACCTTC. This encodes CASSLTIGANYGYTF. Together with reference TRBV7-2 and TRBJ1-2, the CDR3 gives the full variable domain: GAGVSQSPSNKVTEKGKDVELRCDPISGHTALYWYRQSLGQGLEFLIYFQGNSAPDKSGLPSDRFSAERTGGSVSTLTIQRTQQEDSAVYLCASSLTIGANYGYTFGSGTRLTVV.

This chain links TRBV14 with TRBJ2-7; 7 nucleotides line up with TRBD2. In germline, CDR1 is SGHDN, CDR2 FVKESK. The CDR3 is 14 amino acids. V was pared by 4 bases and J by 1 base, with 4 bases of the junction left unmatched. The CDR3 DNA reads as TGTGCCAGCAGCCGGGGGGGGAATTCCTACGAGCAGTACTTC. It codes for CASSRGGNSYEQYF.

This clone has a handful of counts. The CDR3 sequence is CASSLGGAPMNTEAFF. In DNA form, the CDR3 reads TGCGCCAGCAGCTTAGGAGGGGCCCCCATGAACACTGAAGCTTTCTTT. The chain employs TRBV5-1 and TRBJ1-1; maybe TRBD1 (5 bases). From germline, CDR1 is SGHRS and CDR2 YFSETQ. The germline V and J ends were trimmed by 2 bases and 0 bases, with 14 bases remaining between them. The CDR3 length is 16 residues.

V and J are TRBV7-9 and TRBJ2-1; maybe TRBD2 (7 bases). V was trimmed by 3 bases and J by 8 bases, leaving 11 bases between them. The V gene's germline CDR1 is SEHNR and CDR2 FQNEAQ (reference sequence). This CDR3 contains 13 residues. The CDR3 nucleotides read TGTGCCAGCAGCTTCGTAGGGGGGGATGAGCAGTTCTTC. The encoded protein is CASSFVGGDEQFF.

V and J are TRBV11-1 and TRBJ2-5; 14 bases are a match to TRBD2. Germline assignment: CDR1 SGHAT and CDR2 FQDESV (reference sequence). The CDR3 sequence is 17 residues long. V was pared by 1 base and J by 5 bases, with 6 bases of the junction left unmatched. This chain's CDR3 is CASSLGGTSGGAETQYF. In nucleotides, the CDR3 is TGTGCCAGCAGCTTAGGAGGGACTAGCGGGGGAGCCGAGACCCAGTACTTC.

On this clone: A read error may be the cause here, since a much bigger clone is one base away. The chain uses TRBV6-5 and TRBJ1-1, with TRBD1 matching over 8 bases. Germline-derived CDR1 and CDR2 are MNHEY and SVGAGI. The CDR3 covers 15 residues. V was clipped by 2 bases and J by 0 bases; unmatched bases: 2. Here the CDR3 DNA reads TGTGCCAGCAGTTACCGGGACAGGCTGAACACTGAAGCTTTCTTT. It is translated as CASSYRDRLNTEAFF.

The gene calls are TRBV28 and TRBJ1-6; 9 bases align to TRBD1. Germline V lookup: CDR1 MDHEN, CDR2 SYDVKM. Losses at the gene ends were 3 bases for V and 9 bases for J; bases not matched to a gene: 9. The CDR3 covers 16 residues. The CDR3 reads CASSFRGTGRSSPLHF. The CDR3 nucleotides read TGTGCCAGCAGTTTTCGTGGGACAGGGCGTAGTTCACCCCTCCACTTT.

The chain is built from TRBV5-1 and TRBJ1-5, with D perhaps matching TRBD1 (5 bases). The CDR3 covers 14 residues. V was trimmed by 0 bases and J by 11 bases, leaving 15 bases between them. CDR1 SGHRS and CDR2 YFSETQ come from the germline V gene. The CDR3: CASSLVGEPGAQHF. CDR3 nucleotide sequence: TGCGCCAGCAGCTTGGTTGGGGAGCCGGGGGCCCAGCATTTT.

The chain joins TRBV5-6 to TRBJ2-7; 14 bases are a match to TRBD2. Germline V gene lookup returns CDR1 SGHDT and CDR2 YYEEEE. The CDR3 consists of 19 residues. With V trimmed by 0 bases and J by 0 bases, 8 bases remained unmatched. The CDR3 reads CASSLGGLAGGLSSYEQYF. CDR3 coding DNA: TGTGCCAGCAGCTTGGGAGGACTAGCGGGAGGCCTCAGCTCCTACGAGCAGTACTTC.